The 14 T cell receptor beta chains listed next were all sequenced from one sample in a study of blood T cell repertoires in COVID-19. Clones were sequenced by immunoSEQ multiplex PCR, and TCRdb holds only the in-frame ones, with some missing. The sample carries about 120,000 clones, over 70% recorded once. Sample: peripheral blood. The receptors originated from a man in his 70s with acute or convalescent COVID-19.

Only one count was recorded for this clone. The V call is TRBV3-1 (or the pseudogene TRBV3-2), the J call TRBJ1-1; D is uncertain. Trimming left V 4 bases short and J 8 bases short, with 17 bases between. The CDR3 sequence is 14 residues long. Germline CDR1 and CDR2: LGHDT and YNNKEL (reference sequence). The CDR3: CASSPVGGHGEAFF. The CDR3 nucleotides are TGTGCCAGCAGCCCGGTGGGAGGCCATGGGGAAGCTTTCTTT.

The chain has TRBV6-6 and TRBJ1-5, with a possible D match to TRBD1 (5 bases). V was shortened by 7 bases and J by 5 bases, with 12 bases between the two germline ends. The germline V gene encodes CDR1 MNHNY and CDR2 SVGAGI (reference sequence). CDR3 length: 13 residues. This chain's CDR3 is CASTAGLDQPQHF. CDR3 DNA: TGTGCCAGCACGGCAGGGTTAGATCAGCCCCAGCATTTT.

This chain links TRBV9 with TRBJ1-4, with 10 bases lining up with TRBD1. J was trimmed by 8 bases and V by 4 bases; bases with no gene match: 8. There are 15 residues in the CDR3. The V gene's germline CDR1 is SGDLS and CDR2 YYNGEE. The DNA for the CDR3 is TGTGCCAGCAGCATATCCGGGACAGGGGTCGAAAAACTGTTTTTT. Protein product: CASSISGTGVEKLFF.

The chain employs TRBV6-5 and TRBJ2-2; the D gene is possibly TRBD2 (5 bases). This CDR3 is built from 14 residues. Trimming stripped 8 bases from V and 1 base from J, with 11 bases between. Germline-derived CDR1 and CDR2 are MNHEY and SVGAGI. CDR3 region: CASRETRNTGELFF. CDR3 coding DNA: TGTGCCAGCCGGGAAACACGGAACACCGGGGAGCTGTTTTTT.

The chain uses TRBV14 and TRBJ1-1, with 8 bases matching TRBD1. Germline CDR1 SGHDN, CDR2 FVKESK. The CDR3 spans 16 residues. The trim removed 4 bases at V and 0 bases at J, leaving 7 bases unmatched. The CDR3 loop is CASSPGQGLLNTEAFF. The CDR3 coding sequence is TGTGCCAGCAGCCCCGGACAGGGTCTCTTGAACACTGAAGCTTTCTTT. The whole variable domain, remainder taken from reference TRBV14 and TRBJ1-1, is EAGVTQFPSHSVIEKGQTVTLRCDPISGHDNLYWYRRVMGKEIKFLLHFVKESKQDESGMPNNRFLAERTGGTYSTLKVQPAELEDSGVYFCASSPGQGLLNTEAFFGQGTRLTVV.

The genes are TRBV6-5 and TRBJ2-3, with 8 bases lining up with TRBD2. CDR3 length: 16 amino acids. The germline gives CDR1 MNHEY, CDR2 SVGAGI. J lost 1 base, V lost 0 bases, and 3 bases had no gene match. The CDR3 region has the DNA TGTGCCAGCAGTTACTCCCCAGCGGGGGGCACAGATACGCAGTATTTT. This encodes CASSYSPAGGTDTQYF.

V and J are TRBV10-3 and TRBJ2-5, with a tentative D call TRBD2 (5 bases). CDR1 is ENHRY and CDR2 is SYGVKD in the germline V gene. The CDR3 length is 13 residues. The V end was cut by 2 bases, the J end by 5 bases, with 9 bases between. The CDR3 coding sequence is TGTGCCATCAGTGAGGACGGGGAGGAGACCCAGTACTTC. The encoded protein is CAISEDGEETQYF.

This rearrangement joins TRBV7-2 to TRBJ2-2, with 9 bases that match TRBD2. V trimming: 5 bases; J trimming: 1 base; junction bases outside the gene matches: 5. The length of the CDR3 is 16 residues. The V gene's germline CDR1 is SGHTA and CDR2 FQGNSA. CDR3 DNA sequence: TGTGCCAGCAGCGTCTTTAGCGGGGGGAACACCGGGGAGCTGTTTTTT. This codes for CASSVFSGGNTGELFF.

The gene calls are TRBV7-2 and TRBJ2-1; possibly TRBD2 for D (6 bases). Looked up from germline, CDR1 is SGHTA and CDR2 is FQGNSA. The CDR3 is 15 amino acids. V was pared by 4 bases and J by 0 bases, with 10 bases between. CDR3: CASSYGTVSYNEQFF. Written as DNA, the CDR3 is TGTGCCAGCAGCTACGGGACTGTCTCCTACAATGAGCAGTTCTTC.

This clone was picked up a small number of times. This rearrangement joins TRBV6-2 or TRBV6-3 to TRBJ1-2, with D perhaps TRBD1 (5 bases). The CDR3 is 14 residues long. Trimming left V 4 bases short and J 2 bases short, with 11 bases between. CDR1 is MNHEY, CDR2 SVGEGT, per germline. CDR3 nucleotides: TGTGCCAGCAGTTTTTACAGGAGAAACTATGGCTACACCTTC. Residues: CASSFYRRNYGYTF.

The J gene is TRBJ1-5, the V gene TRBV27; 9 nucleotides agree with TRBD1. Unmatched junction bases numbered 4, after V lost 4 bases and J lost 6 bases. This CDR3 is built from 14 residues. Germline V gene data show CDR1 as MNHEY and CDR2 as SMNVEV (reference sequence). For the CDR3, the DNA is TGTGCCAGCAGTTCGGGACAGGGAGGTCAGCCCCAGCATTTT. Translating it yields CASSSGQGGQPQHF.

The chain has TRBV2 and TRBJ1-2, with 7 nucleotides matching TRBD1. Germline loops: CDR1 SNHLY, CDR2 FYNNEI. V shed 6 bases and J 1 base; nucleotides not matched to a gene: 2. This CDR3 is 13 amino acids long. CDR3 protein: CASRGQFNYGYTF. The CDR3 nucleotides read TGTGCCAGCAGGGGACAGTTTAACTATGGCTACACCTTC.

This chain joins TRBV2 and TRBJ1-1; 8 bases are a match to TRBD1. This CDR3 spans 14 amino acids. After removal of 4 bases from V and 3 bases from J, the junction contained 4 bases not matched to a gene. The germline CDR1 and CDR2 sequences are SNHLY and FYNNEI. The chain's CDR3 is CASSGQGADTEAFF. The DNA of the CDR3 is TGTGCCAGCAGTGGCCAGGGGGCGGACACTGAAGCTTTCTTT.

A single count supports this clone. CDR3 in DNA: TGTGCCAGCAGCTCGTTCTCGGTCACTGAAGCTTTCTTT. This translates into CASSSFSVTEAFF. The chain carries TRBV6-5 and TRBJ1-1; D call uncertain. CDR3 length equals 13 residues. The germline V gene encodes CDR1 MNHEY and CDR2 SVGAGI. Trimming stripped 6 bases from V and 4 bases from J, with 12 bases between.